This T cell receptor beta chain was found in a study of blood T cell repertoires in COVID-19 (dated by TCRdb to 2020 to 2022). In terms of the full investigation: Samples covering the acute and convalescent phases of COVID-19 were provided by collaborators in the United States, Italy and Spain. Where HLA class I and class II types were available, the types were taken from metadata supplied by the sample provider, not from assay-based typing. The repertoires were released in a freely available public database intended as a resource for research on the immune response to SARS-CoV-2. Deeply sampled blood TCRbeta repertoires from subjects exposed to, actively infected with, or recovered from COVID-19 were included in the dataset. The sample metadata nearly always contained a de-identified subject ID, COVID-19 status, age in years and sex. Samples came from the ongoing ImmuneRACE study (first 160 participants) plus 1,254 subjects from 6 global collaborators. The material from the prospective study consisted of cDNA or gDNA derived from T cells, B-cell-depleted T cells, or PBMCs.

TCRbeta CDR3 regions were amplified from genomic DNA using the immunoSEQ Assay, a bias-controlled multiplex PCR. On the authors' methods: Nucleated cell counts per sample were estimated from amplification of reference gene primers within the assay. To quantify the absolute abundance of each unique TCRbeta CDR3 rearrangement, sequence reads were collapsed and filtered. For each sample, productive Simpson clonality was calculated as the square root of Simpson's diversity index across productive rearrangements. What TCRdb holds here is the immuneACCESS table cut down to in-frame rearrangements. Part of the clones is not present; checked against another copy, under half of the missing clones reflect an unresolved V gene, and the others are unexplained. That table is the source of V, J and clone size, and D and trimming were worked out from the DNA. The sample table lists about 170,000 clones, about 80% of them with a count of one. The leading ten clones occupy 11% of the sample.

The full study reports these points: Clinical and demographic metadata were provided uncurated, with the amount varying by source and participant.

Details on this clone: No cognate antigen has been identified for it. No much larger clone exists at a distance of one base, and base qualities are not known.

The germline V gene encodes CDR1 SGHNT and CDR2 YYREEE (reference sequence). Counted from cysteine to phenylalanine, this CDR3 has 13 amino acids. The kept DNA is CDR3 alone, 39 bases in frame from the first base. From V the trimming removes 7 bases and from J it removes 3 bases, while the gene matches leave 4 bases of the junction unaccounted for. Whole blood was collected in K2EDTA tubes by collaborating institutions according to the institutions' own protocols. For TCRbeta analysis, collaborators shipped samples in one of three forms: frozen whole blood, isolated PBMCs, or DNA extracted from either of those sample types.

Material for sequencing was peripheral blood. The receptor's source is a man between 65 and 85 years old with active or convalescent COVID-19. The chain links TRBV5-4 with TRBJ2-5, and 9 bases in between align with TRBD1. The sequence in DNA is TGTGCCAGCGGAAGGGACAGGGAAGAGACCCAGTACTTC. Translated, this is CASGRDREETQYF.